These 20 T cell receptor beta chains originate from one sample sequenced in a study of T-cell reconstitution after alpha-beta-depleted transplantation in children. Unique molecular identifiers were incorporated during preparation of the TCRbeta library. Via MiXCR, TCRdb re-called the PCR reads, giving one row per CDR3 protein. The sample comprises 65,000 to 90,000 distinct CDR3 sequences, roughly 10% of which are singletons, and about 12% rests with the top ten. Sequenced material: PBMCs, taken before TCRalphabeta/CD19-depleted stem cell transplant. The receptors were sampled from a boy younger than 18 with acute myeloid leukemia, due to receive a stem cell transplant.

This clonotype appeared many times. The V gene is TRBV10-3, the J gene TRBJ2-7; D gene unclear. The CDR3 spans 12 residues. Germline V CDR1 and CDR2: ENHRY, SYGVKD. Trimming removed 4 bases at V and 4 bases at J, with 8 bases between. CDR3 sequence reads: CAISADGYEQYF. In nucleotides, the CDR3 is TGTGCCATCAGTGCGGACGGTTACGAGCAGTACTTC.

Worth noting for this clonotype: This sequence may be a read error, since a much larger clone differs from it by one base. The chain employs TRBV6-2 or TRBV6-3 and TRBJ2-5; D remains unclear. Germline V gives CDR1 MNHEY, CDR2 SVGEGT. The CDR3 length is 14 residues. Between the trimmed V and J ends, which lost 2 bases and 6 bases, there was a span of 13 bases. DNA for the CDR3: TGTGCCAGCAGTTACAGTGGGTTTCAAAAGACCCAGTACTTC. Translation: CASSYSGFQKTQYF.

The chain combines TRBV9 with TRBJ1-4; D unresolved. Germline loops: CDR1 SGDLS, CDR2 YYNGEE. The CDR3 spans 15 residues. The ends were cut back, 0 bases at V and 7 bases at J, with 13 bases in the middle. DNA for the CDR3: TGTGCCAGCAGCGTAGCCCGGGCAGGAGGTGAAAAACTGTTTTTT. It translates to CASSVARAGGEKLFF.

Many counts were recorded for this clonotype. This sequence joins TRBV7-9 and TRBJ2-1; D might be TRBD2 (5 bases). Per the germline V gene, CDR1 is SEHNR and CDR2 is FQNEAQ (reference sequence). Trimming pared 3 bases from V and 4 bases from J, leaving 16 bases between. This CDR3 spans 16 amino acids. The CDR3 DNA sequence: TGTGCCAGCAGCTTCACCTTAGCGATGATGTACAATGAGCAGTTCTTC. Its protein product is CASSFTLAMMYNEQFF.

About this clonotype: This sequence may be a read error, since a much larger clone differs from it by one base. V gene TRBV5-1 combines with J gene TRBJ1-2; no firm D call. This CDR3 has 14 amino acids. The germline V gene has CDR1 SGHRS and CDR2 YFSETQ. CDR3 protein: CASSLTPFTYGCTF. The CDR3 bases are TGCGCCAGCAGCTTGACCCCTTTCACATATGGCTGCACCTTC.

In this sample, this clonotype turned up many times. The chain uses TRBV6-5 and TRBJ2-7; D perhaps matches TRBD2 (6 bases). The CDR3 loop spans 15 amino acids. The V end lost 0 bases, the J end lost 2 bases, and 11 bases lay between the germline ends. Germline CDR1 MNHEY, CDR2 SVGAGI. CDR3 in DNA: TGTGCCAGCAGTTACTCGGAGGGAATGACCTACGAGCAGTACTTC. This gives the protein CASSYSEGMTYEQYF.

The sample holds a few counts of this clonotype. The chain employs TRBV11-1 and TRBJ2-2; 8 bases are shared with TRBD2. V lost 0 bases to trimming and J lost 7 bases; unmatched junction nucleotides: 7. This CDR3 has 16 amino acids. Per germline, CDR1 SGHAT and CDR2 FQDESV (reference sequence). CDR3 sequence reads: CASSLAPGGPSGELFF. CDR3 DNA sequence: TGTGCCAGCAGCTTAGCGCCGGGGGGGCCAAGCGGGGAGCTGTTTTTT.

This clonotype was picked up many times. The chain has TRBV27 and TRBJ1-1, with TRBD1 matching over 8 bases. Trimming took 9 bases from V and 4 from J; bases not matched to a gene: 7. The CDR3 length is 13 residues. Germline V gene data show CDR1 as MNHEY and CDR2 as SMNVEV (reference sequence). In nucleotides, the CDR3 is TGTGCCAGTAACAGGGGGGTCGGCACTGAAGCTTTCTTT. Its protein is CASNRGVGTEAFF.

The genes are TRBV4-2 and TRBJ2-5, with 14 bases fitting TRBD2. V trimming: 1 base; J trimming: 5 bases; junction bases outside the gene matches: 12. Germline V gene data show CDR1 as LGHNA and CDR2 as YNFKEQ. The CDR3 has 19 residues. CDR3 sequence: CASSQVHMSTSGGAETQYF. In nucleotides, the CDR3 is TGTGCCAGCAGCCAAGTTCATATGTCGACTAGCGGGGGGGCGGAGACCCAGTACTTC.

This clonotype was seen repeatedly, ten times or more. This chain links TRBV4-1 with TRBJ1-1, with a weak D call TRBD1 (5 bases). CDR3 length: 13 residues. Germline CDR1 MGHRA, CDR2 YSYEKL. V was clipped by 4 bases and J by 7 bases, with 13 bases between them. The CDR3 here is CASSRLTGGEAFF. The CDR3 nucleotides read TGCGCCAGCAGCCGATTGACCGGGGGTGAAGCTTTCTTT.

This clonotype was observed at least ten times. CDR3 coding DNA: TGTGCCAGCAGCCTCGACTACGAGCAGTACTTC. The encoded protein is CASSLDYEQYF. The chain couples TRBV7-9 to TRBJ2-7; D remains unclear. The CDR3 covers 11 residues. CDR1 and CDR2 (germline): SEHNR, FQNEAQ (reference sequence). Trimming stripped 5 bases from V and 3 bases from J, with 5 bases between.

There are many counts of this clonotype. The chain uses TRBV29-1 and TRBJ2-7; D is ambiguous. The CDR3 is 13 residues long. Germline V gene sequence: CDR1 SQVTM, CDR2 ANQGSEA. Trimming pared 4 bases from V and 0 bases from J, leaving 10 bases between. CDR3 in DNA: TGCAGCGTTGGGGGTTATGACTCCTACGAGCAGTACTTC. Protein sequence: CSVGGYDSYEQYF.

This clonotype was counted many times. V usage is TRBV9 and J usage is TRBJ2-1; weak D call: TRBD1 (5 bases). The length of the CDR3 is 15 residues. Germline V gene lookup returns CDR1 SGDLS and CDR2 YYNGEE. V gave up 2 bases and J gave up 1 base, with 10 bases separating them. The CDR3 bases are TGTGCCAGCAGCGTTTCAGGGTTATCCTACAATGAGCAGTTCTTC. This sequence encodes CASSVSGLSYNEQFF.

This clonotype was recorded at least ten times. The chain has TRBV20-1 and TRBJ2-3; D is undetermined. The V gene's germline CDR1 is DFQATT and CDR2 SNEGSKA (reference sequence). Trimming pared 5 bases from V and 0 bases from J, leaving 12 bases between. This CDR3 has 14 amino acids. As DNA, the CDR3 is TGCAGTGCTCAAAAGCCTGGCAGCACAGATACGCAGTATTTT. Encoded protein: CSAQKPGSTDTQYF.

This clonotype showed up many times. This rearrangement joins TRBV12-3 or TRBV12-4 to TRBJ2-6, with 10 bases matching TRBD1. The CDR3 has 18 amino acids. V dropped 6 bases and J dropped 2; count of bases not matched to a gene: 10. CDR3 in DNA: TGTGCCAGCAGACTCCTGACAGGGGGCGAAGCTGGGGCCAACGTCCTGACTTTC. It translates to CASRLLTGGEAGANVLTF.

This clonotype was detected many times. This chain joins TRBV28 and TRBJ1-2, with 7 bases matching TRBD1. This CDR3 contains 12 residues. V lost 8 bases, J lost 4 bases, and 4 bases stayed unmatched. The germline CDR1 and CDR2 sequences are MDHEN and SYDVKM. The CDR3 sequence is CASLGQTYGYTF. The CDR3 bases are TGTGCCAGCCTGGGACAGACCTATGGCTACACCTTC.

The table lists this clonotype with many counts. The chain carries TRBV6-5 and TRBJ1-2; D gene unclear. CDR1 and CDR2 from the germline V gene are MNHEY and SVGAGI. This CDR3 spans 11 amino acids. V was clipped by 6 bases and J by 8 bases, with 10 bases between them. The CDR3 nucleotides read TGTGCCAGCAGGACCCCTGGCGGCTACACCTTC. It is translated as CASRTPGGYTF.

The chain employs TRBV28 and TRBJ2-3, with no clear D. CDR3 length: 14 amino acids. Per the germline V gene, CDR1 is MDHEN and CDR2 is SYDVKM. The V end was cut by 5 bases, the J end by 1 base, with 10 bases between. This chain's CDR3 is CASSPLRRTDTQYF. The CDR3, as DNA: TGTGCCAGCAGTCCATTAAGGCGCACAGATACGCAGTATTTT.

The sample holds many counts of this clonotype. The chain recombines TRBV29-1 with TRBJ2-3; 7 bases fit TRBD2. The junction had 9 bases not matched to a gene; V was cut back by 6 bases and J by 0 bases. Germline CDR1 SQVTM, CDR2 ANQGSEA. CDR3 length: 15 amino acids. The CDR3 spells CSVPLGGSSTDTQYF. CDR3 bases: TGCAGCGTCCCCCTGGGGGGGTCGAGCACAGATACGCAGTATTTT.

The sample holds many counts of this clonotype. The chain is built from TRBV27 and TRBJ2-7; 10 bases line up with TRBD2. After removal of 6 bases from V and 3 bases from J, the junction contained 17 bases not matched to a gene. From germline, CDR1 is MNHEY and CDR2 SMNVEV (reference sequence). There are 18 residues in the CDR3. CDR3 coding DNA: TGTGCCAGCAGGCGAAGGGGAGCTATAGAGCGGGAGGGCTACGAGCAGTACTTC. It yields the protein CASRRRGAIEREGYEQYF.